These T cell receptor beta chains were read from a single sample in a study of OX40 agonist ivuxolimab in advanced cancers. The protocol was immunoSEQ multiplex PCR, while the TCRdb copy is restricted to in-frame clones and leaves out a portion. Here the sample spans around 60,000 clones, over 70% being singletons. Specimen: CD4+ or CD8+ T cells sorted from blood, collected in a trial of the OX40 agonist ivuxolimab. The receptors come from an adult with an advanced solid tumor such as melanoma, head and neck, liver or kidney cancer. The CDR3 runs from the conserved cysteine through the conserved F or W. D genes are given only for firm matches. The listing skips clone size in some rows; elsewhere it reads once, few, many or a size class.

abundance | d_gene | j_gene | v_gene | CDR3aa | CDR3nt
- | - | TRBJ2-1 | TRBV5-1 | CASSLGSGFYNEQFF | TGCGCCAGCAGCTTGGGAAGTGGCTTTTACAATGAGCAGTTCTTC
- | - | TRBJ1-5 | TRBV10-3 | CATVARVDGQPQHF | TGTGCCACGGTAGCCAGGGTAGATGGTCAGCCCCAGCATTTT
few | TRBD2 | TRBJ2-3 | TRBV7-3 | CASSSGLAGYDTQYF | TGTGCCAGCAGCTCCGGACTAGCGGGATATGATACGCAGTATTTT
- | - | TRBJ2-7 | TRBV18 | CASSDTRSSYEQYF | TGTGCCAGCTCGGACACAAGGAGCTCCTACGAGCAGTACTTC
- | - | TRBJ2-7 | TRBV11-2 | CASSLDPTIDEQYF | TGTGCCAGCAGCTTAGATCCGACTATCGACGAGCAGTACTTC
- | TRBD1 | TRBJ2-5 | TRBV7-9 | CASILGTEAMETQYF | TGTGCCAGCATCCTAGGGACAGAGGCCATGGAGACCCAGTACTTC
- | - | TRBJ2-7 | TRBV7-9 | CASSLSVGSEQYF | TGTGCCAGCAGCTTAAGCGTAGGGTCCGAGCAGTACTTC
- | - | TRBJ2-7 | TRBV21-1 | CASRWVAGDSGRASYEQYF | TGTGCCAGCAGGTGGGTGGCAGGGGATAGCGGGAGGGCCTCGTACGAGCAGTACTTC
- | TRBD1 | TRBJ2-3 | TRBV29-1 | CSVVLLDRRTDTQYF | TGCAGCGTGGTTCTACTGGACAGGCGCACAGATACGCAGTATTTT
- | - | TRBJ2-2 | TRBV5-1 | CASSLASGPATGELFF | TGCGCCAGCAGCCTGGCTAGTGGGCCCGCCACCGGGGAGCTGTTTTTT
- | - | TRBJ2-7 | TRBV9 | CASSLKAYEQYF | TGTGCCAGCAGCCTTAAGGCCTACGAGCAGTACTTC
- | TRBD2 | TRBJ2-1 | TRBV9 | CASSVAISGRSGSYNEQFF | TGTGCCAGCAGCGTAGCAATTAGCGGGAGATCAGGATCCTACAATGAGCAGTTCTTC
- | - | TRBJ1-2 | TRBV5-4 | CASSPRTIDGYTF | TGTGCCAGCAGCCCGAGAACAATCGATGGCTACACCTTC
- | - | TRBJ2-3 | TRBV6-8 | CASSYYVRMPDTQYF | TGTGCCAGCAGTTATTACGTCAGAATGCCCGATACGCAGTATTTT
- | - | TRBJ2-3 | TRBV21-1 | CASSERERAFTDTQYF | TGTGCCAGCAGCGAAAGGGAAAGGGCATTCACAGATACGCAGTATTTT
once | TRBD2 | TRBJ2-1 | TRBV7-9 | CASSLAFMGGRHNEQFF | TGTGCCAGCAGCTTAGCGTTTATGGGCGGGAGGCACAATGAGCAGTTCTTC
- | - | TRBJ2-3 | TRBV10-3 | CAIRRGARTQDTQYF | TGTGCCATCAGGAGGGGAGCACGGACCCAAGATACGCAGTATTTT
few | - | TRBJ2-2 | TRBV6-6 | CASSYMRGELFF | TGTGCCAGCAGTTACATGCGTGGGGAGCTGTTTTTT
- | TRBD2 | TRBJ2-1 | TRBV4-2 | CASSQDSPSSGGARQFF | TGTGCCAGCAGCCAAGATTCCCCATCTAGCGGGGGGGCCCGGCAGTTCTTC
- | TRBD2 | TRBJ2-1 | TRBV5-8 | CASSLPGTSSYNEQFF | TGTGCCAGCAGCTTGCCCGGGACTAGCTCCTACAATGAGCAGTTCTTC
- | - | TRBJ2-7 | TRBV5-4 | CASSLAGIASSYEQYF | TGTGCCAGCAGCTTGGCCGGGATAGCGAGCTCCTACGAGCAGTACTTC
- | - | TRBJ2-7 | TRBV30 | CAWSEGDPSYEQYF | TGTGCCTGGAGTGAAGGGGATCCCTCCTACGAGCAGTACTTC
- | - | TRBJ1-2 | TRBV30 | CAWSYRRGWNYGYTF | TGTGCCTGGAGTTACCGGAGGGGATGGAACTATGGCTACACCTTC
- | - | TRBJ1-1 | TRBV6-1 | CASSELATNTEAFF | TGTGCCAGCAGTGAATTGGCGACGAACACTGAAGCTTTCTTT
- | - | TRBJ1-4 | TRBV19 | CATQSRTNEKLFF | TGTGCCACCCAAAGCAGGACTAATGAAAAACTGTTTTTT
few | TRBD2 | TRBJ2-3 | TRBV7-9 | CASSPSGSRADTQYF | TGTGCCAGCAGTCCTAGCGGGAGTAGGGCAGATACGCAGTATTTT
- | - | TRBJ2-3 | TRBV10-2 | CACSGTTDTQYF | TGCGCCTGCAGCGGAACCACAGATACGCAGTATTTT
- | - | TRBJ2-2 | TRBV7-8 | CASSRSRNTGELFF | TGTGCCAGCAGCCGCAGCCGGAACACCGGGGAGCTGTTTTTT
- | - | TRBJ1-4 | TRBV18 | CASSPRGTTTNEKLFF | TGTGCCAGCTCACCACGCGGGACCACAACTAATGAAAAACTGTTTTTT
once | - | TRBJ2-1 | TRBV5-1 | CASSDNRGYGDEQFF | TGCGCCAGCAGTGACAATAGGGGGTATGGCGATGAGCAGTTCTTC
- | - | TRBJ2-3 | TRBV5-5 | CASSSAGGWGTDTQYF | TGTGCCAGCAGCTCCGCCGGGGGCTGGGGCACAGATACGCAGTATTTT
- | - | TRBJ2-1 | TRBV28 | CASRPTSSSYNEQFF | TGTGCCAGCAGGCCTACTAGCAGCTCCTACAATGAGCAGTTCTTC
- | TRBD1 | TRBJ2-5 | TRBV19 | CASSETNRGWAETQYF | TGTGCCAGTAGTGAAACCAACAGGGGCTGGGCAGAGACCCAGTACTTC
- | - | TRBJ2-2 | TRBV5-4 | CASSLDRDPGAGELFF | TGTGCCAGCAGCTTGGACAGGGACCCAGGAGCCGGGGAGCTGTTTTTT
- | - | TRBJ1-5 | TRBV5-4 | CASSFGGNQPQHF | TGTGCCAGCAGCTTTGGGGGCAATCAGCCCCAGCATTTT
- | - | TRBJ2-1 | TRBV5-4 | CASSPAGESAYNEQFF | TGTGCCAGCAGCCCGGCAGGGGAGTCGGCCTACAATGAGCAGTTCTTC
- | - | TRBJ1-1 | TRBV9 | CASADRLNTEAFF | TGTGCCAGCGCGGACAGATTGAACACTGAAGCTTTCTTT
- | - | TRBJ2-5 | TRBV27 | CASSFRRGAGGFQETQYF | TGTGCCAGCAGTTTTCGACGGGGGGCAGGGGGCTTCCAAGAGACCCAGTACTTC
once | - | TRBJ2-3 | TRBV2 | CASSEGEPDTQYF | TGTGCCAGCAGTGAAGGGGAGCCGGATACGCAGTATTTT